The next 20 T cell receptor beta chains were all read from a single sample in a study of CXCR3-negative and CXCR3-positive naive CD8 T cells. Antigens of these TCRs are unknown. UMI-labeled 5' RACE TRB cDNA libraries were prepared from the cells. From its re-call of the 5' RACE reads, TCRdb lists each CDR3 protein once, without DNA. The sample includes tens of thousands of distinct CDR3 sequences. Study-wide points: A higher hydrophobicity marked the TRB CDR3s of CXCR3-positive naive cells versus CXCR3-negative naive cells.

The sample comprised naive CXCR3+ CD8+ T cells from blood. The subset here: CD45RO-CCR7+CD27+CD95- naive CD8+ T cells expressing CXCR3 (TNR3+). The receptors derive from a human donor in good health. Some clones in this sample may be carry-over from other donors' samples.

The chain has TRBV5-1 and TRBJ2-7; TCRdb designates TRBD1, a call that cannot be tested without DNA. This CDR3 comprises 16 residues. Germline V lookup: CDR1 SGHRS, CDR2 YFSETQ. This chain's CDR3 is CASSFGGGPGSYEQYF.

The rearrangement links TRBV5-1 to TRBJ2-7. The CDR3 covers 15 residues. Germline-derived CDR1 and CDR2 are SGHRS and YFSETQ. The CDR3 protein is CASSSRTEDNYEQYF.

J is TRBJ2-1 and V is TRBV2; TCRdb lists TRBD1, though no DNA is available to test this call. From germline, CDR1 is SNHLY and CDR2 FYNNEI. This CDR3 has 13 amino acids. This chain's CDR3 is CASLIGAMNEQFF.

The rearrangement links TRBV29-1 to TRBJ2-7; TCRdb's D call, TRBD1, is unchecked because there is no DNA. Per the germline V gene, CDR1 is SQVTM and CDR2 is ANQGSEA. The CDR3 is 15 residues long. CDR3 protein: CSVEGRDRTPYEQYF.

V and J are TRBV27 and TRBJ1-2; TCRdb outputs TRBD1, but without DNA this stays unchecked. The CDR3 has 16 residues. Germline V gene lookup returns CDR1 MNHEY and CDR2 SMNVEV (reference sequence). The CDR3 reads CASSLSVAGGYYGYTF.

The chain links TRBV28 to TRBJ2-3. CDR1 is MDHEN, CDR2 SYDVKM, per germline. The CDR3 has 12 amino acids. The CDR3 protein is CASSPNTDTQYF.

The chain carries TRBV9 and TRBJ1-1; TCRdb returns TRBD1, unconfirmable since there is no DNA. The CDR3 covers 14 residues. Germline lookup yields CDR1 SGDLS and CDR2 YYNGEE. CDR3 residues: CASSPKTGLTEAFF.

The rearrangement links TRBV12-3 or TRBV12-4 to TRBJ2-3; the TCRdb call, TRBD1, lacks DNA for checking. The CDR3 sequence is 13 residues long. CDR3 sequence reads: CASSTSGGDTQYF.

The rearrangement uses TRBV15 and TRBJ1-2. The CDR3 contains 13 residues. Germline CDR1 reads LNHNV; CDR2 reads YYDKDF (reference sequence). Here the CDR3 reads CATSRASVHGYTF.

This chain joins TRBV5-1 and TRBJ2-2. Looked up from germline, CDR1 is SGHRS and CDR2 is YFSETQ. The CDR3 has 15 amino acids. CDR3 residues: CASSPVDANTGELFF. Full variable domain (remainder filled in from reference TRBV5-1 and TRBJ2-2): KAGVTQTPRYLIKTRGQQVTLSCSPISGHRSVSWYQQTPGQGLQFLFEYFSETQRNKGNFPGRFSGRQFSNSRSEMNVSTLELGDSALYLCASSPVDANTGELFFGEGSRLTVL.

V is TRBV5-5 and J is TRBJ1-2; checking the TCRdb D call of TRBD1 is not possible without DNA. Germline V gene lookup returns CDR1 SGHKS and CDR2 YYEKEE (reference sequence). The CDR3 covers 13 residues. This chain's CDR3 is CASSLGTGAGYTF.

The chain is built from TRBV7-6 and TRBJ1-4; with no DNA, the TCRdb D assignment of TRBD1 cannot be verified. The germline gives CDR1 SGHVS, CDR2 FNYEAQ. The CDR3 is 15 residues long. The CDR3 spells CASSLTGAEGEKLFF.

The genes are TRBV4-1 and TRBJ2-1; the TRBD2 assignment by TCRdb is unverifiable without DNA. CDR1 MGHRA and CDR2 YSYEKL come from the germline V gene. There are 15 residues in the CDR3. The CDR3 region is CASSFGLAESNEQFF.

The chain uses TRBV5-1 and TRBJ2-7; TCRdb gives TRBD1 as the D gene, but with no DNA this cannot be confirmed. The germline CDR1 and CDR2 sequences are SGHRS and YFSETQ. The CDR3 extends over 15 amino acids. CDR3: CASVLRQPTCLEQYF.

The J gene is TRBJ2-7, the V gene TRBV7-6; lacking DNA, the TRBD2 call made by TCRdb goes unchecked. Germline CDR1 reads SGHVS; CDR2 reads FNYEAQ. This CDR3 comprises 15 residues. The CDR3 region is CASSFDTSGRSEQYF.

J is TRBJ2-7 and V is TRBV27; absent DNA, TCRdb's TRBD2 call cannot be checked. The CDR3 is 18 amino acids. Per the germline V gene, CDR1 is MNHEY and CDR2 is SMNVEV (reference sequence). The CDR3 protein is CASSLDGPGLAGRDEQYF.

The rearrangement joins TRBV12-3 or TRBV12-4 to TRBJ2-3; as DNA is missing, the TRBD2 call by TCRdb cannot be tested. The CDR3 has 18 amino acids. The CDR3 sequence is CASRSRLAGGARADTQYF.

The gene calls are TRBV25-1 and TRBJ2-7; TCRdb returns TRBD2, unconfirmable since there is no DNA. CDR3 length: 13 residues. The germline V gene has CDR1 MGHDK and CDR2 SYGVNS. The CDR3: CASRPGLAHEQYF.

The rearrangement links TRBV29-1 to TRBJ2-4; checking the TCRdb D call of TRBD1 is not possible without DNA. CDR1 SQVTM and CDR2 ANQGSEA come from the germline V gene. This CDR3 is 12 amino acids long. CDR3 sequence reads: CSVEGQGGSAYF.

V gene TRBV7-3 combines with J gene TRBJ2-3; the TCRdb D gene call, TRBD1, has no DNA to confirm it. From germline, CDR1 is SGHTA and CDR2 FQGTGA. The CDR3 sequence is 14 residues long. This chain's CDR3 is CASSFSGGEDTQYF.